This TCR beta chain was sequenced during a study of blood T cell repertoires in COVID-19. Study information: Collection of acute and convalescent COVID-19 samples took place in the United States, Italy and Spain. Sources were T cells, B-cell-depleted T cells, or PBMCs; the material itself was cDNA or gDNA.

CDR3 size: 15 residues. CDR1 and CDR2 (germline): SNHLY, FYNNEI. V was clipped by 0 bases and J by 4 bases, with 10 bases between them. In the authors' workflow: Researchers report that nucleated cell counts were estimated from reference gene primer amplification. Clones were sequenced by immunoSEQ multiplex PCR, and TCRdb holds only the in-frame ones, with some missing. V and J calls and clone size follow that table, whereas D and trimming were derived from the DNA. The sample has 130,000 to 150,000 clones, over 70% seen once. The chain recombines TRBV2 with TRBJ1-5, with D uncertain. This clonotype originated in a woman aged 60-75 years with acute or convalescent COVID-19. The sample was peripheral blood. CDR3 sequence (DNA): TGTGCCAGCAGTGAAGCGAGGGCCCCTAATCAGCCCCAGCATTTT. Residues: CASSEARAPNQPQHF.